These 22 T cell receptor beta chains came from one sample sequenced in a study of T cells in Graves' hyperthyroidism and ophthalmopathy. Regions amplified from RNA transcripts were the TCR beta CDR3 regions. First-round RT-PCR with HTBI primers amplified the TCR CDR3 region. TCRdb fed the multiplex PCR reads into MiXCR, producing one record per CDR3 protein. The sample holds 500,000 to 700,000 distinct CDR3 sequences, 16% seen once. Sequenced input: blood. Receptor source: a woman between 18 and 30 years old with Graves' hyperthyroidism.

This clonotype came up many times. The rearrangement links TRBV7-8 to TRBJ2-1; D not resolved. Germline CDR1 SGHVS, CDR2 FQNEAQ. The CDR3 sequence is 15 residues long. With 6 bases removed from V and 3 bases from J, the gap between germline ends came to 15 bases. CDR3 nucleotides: TGTGCCAGCAGTTTCCGTCAAAGTGTCTACAATGAGCAGTTCTTC. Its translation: CASSFRQSVYNEQFF.

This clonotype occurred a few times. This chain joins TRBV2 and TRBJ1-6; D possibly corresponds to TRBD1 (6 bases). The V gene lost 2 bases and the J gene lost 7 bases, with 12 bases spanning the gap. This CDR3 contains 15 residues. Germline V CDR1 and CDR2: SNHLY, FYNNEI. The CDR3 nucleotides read TGTGCCAGCAGTGAAACAGGGATAGGGAATTCACCCCTCCACTTT. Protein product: CASSETGIGNSPLHF.

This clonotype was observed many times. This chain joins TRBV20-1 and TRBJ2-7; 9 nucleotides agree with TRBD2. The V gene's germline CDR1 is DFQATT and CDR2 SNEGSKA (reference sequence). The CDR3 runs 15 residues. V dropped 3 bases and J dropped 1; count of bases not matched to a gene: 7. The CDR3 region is CSASERGVLSYEQYF. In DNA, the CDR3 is TGCAGTGCTAGCGAGCGGGGGGTTTTGTCCTACGAGCAGTACTTC.

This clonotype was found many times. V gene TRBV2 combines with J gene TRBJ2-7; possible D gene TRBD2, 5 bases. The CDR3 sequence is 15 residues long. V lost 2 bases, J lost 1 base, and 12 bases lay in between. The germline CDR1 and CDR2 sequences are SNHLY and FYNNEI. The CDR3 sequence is CASSESVRRSYEQYF. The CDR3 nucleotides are TGTGCCAGCAGTGAATCTGTCAGGAGGTCCTACGAGCAGTACTTC.

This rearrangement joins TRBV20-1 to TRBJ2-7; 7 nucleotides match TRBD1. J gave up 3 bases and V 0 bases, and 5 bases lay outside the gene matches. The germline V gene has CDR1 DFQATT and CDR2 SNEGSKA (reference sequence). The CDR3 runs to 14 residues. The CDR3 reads CSARDSDRIYEQYF. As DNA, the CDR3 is TGCAGTGCTAGAGATTCGGACAGGATCTACGAGCAGTACTTC.

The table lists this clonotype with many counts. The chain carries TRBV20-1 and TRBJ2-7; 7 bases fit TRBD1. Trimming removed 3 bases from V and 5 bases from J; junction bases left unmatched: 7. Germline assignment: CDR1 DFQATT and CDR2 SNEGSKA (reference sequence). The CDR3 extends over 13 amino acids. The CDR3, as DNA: TGCAGTGCTAGCAGACAGGGAAGGAACGAGCAGTACTTC. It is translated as CSASRQGRNEQYF.

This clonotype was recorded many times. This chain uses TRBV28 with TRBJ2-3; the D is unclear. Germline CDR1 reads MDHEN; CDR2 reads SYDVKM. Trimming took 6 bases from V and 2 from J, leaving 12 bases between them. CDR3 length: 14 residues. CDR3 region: CASSVDQATDTQYF. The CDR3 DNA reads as TGTGCCAGCAGCGTAGACCAGGCCACAGATACGCAGTATTTT.

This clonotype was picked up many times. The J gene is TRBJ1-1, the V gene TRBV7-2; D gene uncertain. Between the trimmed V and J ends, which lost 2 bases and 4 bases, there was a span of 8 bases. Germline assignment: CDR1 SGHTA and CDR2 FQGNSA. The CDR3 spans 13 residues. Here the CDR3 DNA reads TGTGCCAGCAGCTTACCAGGTAGCACTGAAGCTTTCTTT. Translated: CASSLPGSTEAFF.

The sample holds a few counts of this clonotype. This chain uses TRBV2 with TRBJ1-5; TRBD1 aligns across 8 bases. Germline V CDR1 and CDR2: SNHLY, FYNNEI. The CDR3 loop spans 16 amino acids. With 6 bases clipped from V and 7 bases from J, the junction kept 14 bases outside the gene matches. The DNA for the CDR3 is TGTGCCAGCAGGGGGGAAGGGGGCAGGGGGCACCAGCCCCAGCATTTT. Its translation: CASRGEGGRGHQPQHF.

CDR3 nucleotides: TGCAGTGCTGGGTTAGCGGGAGGCAATGAGCAGTTCTTC. It translates to CSAGLAGGNEQFF. The rearrangement links TRBV20-1 to TRBJ2-1, with TRBD2 matching over 10 bases. The CDR3 is 13 amino acids. Germline V gene lookup returns CDR1 DFQATT and CDR2 SNEGSKA (reference sequence). Trimming took 5 bases from V and 6 from J; bases not matched to a gene: 4.

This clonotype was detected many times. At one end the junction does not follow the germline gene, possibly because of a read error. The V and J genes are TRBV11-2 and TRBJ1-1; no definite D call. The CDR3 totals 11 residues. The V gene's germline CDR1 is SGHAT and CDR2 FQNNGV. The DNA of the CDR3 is TGTGCTAGCAGTGTGAACACTGAAGCTTTCTTT. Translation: CASSVNTEAFF.

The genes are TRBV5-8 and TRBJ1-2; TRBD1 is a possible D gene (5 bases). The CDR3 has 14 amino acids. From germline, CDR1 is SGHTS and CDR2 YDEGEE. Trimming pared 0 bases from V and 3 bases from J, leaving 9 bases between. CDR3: CASSLESGYYGYTF. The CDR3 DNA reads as TGTGCCAGCAGCTTGGAATCAGGGTACTATGGCTACACCTTC.

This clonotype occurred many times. The CDR3 sequence is CASSLSSGGWDTQYF. The CDR3 DNA reads TGTGCCAGCAGCCTTTCTAGCGGGGGTTGGGATACGCAGTATTTT. This chain uses TRBV3-1 with TRBJ2-3; 10 nucleotides align to TRBD2. This CDR3 is 15 amino acids long. V lost 4 bases, J lost 6 bases, and 7 bases stayed unmatched. Germline V CDR1 and CDR2: LGHDT, YNNKEL (reference sequence).

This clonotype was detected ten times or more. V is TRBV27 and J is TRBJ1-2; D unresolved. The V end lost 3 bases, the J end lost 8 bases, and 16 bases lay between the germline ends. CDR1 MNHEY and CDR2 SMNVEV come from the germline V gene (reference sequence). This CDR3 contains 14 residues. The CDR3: CASSFRGSLGGYTF. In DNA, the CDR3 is TGTGCCAGCAGTTTTCGGGGATCCCTAGGAGGCTACACCTTC.

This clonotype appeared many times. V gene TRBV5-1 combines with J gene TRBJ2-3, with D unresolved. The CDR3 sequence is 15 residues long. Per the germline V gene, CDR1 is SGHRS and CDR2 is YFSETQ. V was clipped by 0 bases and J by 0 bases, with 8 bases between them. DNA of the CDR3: TGCGCCAGCAGCTTGGACGGCACTAGCACAGATACGCAGTATTTT. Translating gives CASSLDGTSTDTQYF.

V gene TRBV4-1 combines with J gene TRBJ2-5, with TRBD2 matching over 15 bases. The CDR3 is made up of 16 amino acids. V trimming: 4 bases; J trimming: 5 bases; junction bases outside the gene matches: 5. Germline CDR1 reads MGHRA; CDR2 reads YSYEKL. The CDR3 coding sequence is TGCGCCAGCAGCCGGACTAGCGGGGGGGGCTGGGAGACCCAGTACTTC. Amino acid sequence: CASSRTSGGGWETQYF.

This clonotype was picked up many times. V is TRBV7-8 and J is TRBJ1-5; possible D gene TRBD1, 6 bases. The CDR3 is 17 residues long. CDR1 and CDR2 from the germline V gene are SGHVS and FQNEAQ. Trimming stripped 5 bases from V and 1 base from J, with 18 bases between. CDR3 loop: CASSKGRGERSNQPQHF. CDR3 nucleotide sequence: TGTGCCAGCAGCAAAGGAAGGGGGGAGCGGAGCAATCAGCCCCAGCATTTT.

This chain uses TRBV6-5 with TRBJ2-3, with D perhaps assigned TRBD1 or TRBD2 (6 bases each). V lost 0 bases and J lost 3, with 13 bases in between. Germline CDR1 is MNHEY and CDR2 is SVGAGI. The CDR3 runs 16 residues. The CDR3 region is CASSYSVRGRTDTQYF. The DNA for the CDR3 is TGTGCCAGCAGTTACTCGGTACGGGGGCGGACAGATACGCAGTATTTT.

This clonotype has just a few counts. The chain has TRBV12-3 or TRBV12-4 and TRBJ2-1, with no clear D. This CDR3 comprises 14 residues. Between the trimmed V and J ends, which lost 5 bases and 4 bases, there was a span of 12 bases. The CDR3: CASSPGKEYNEQFF. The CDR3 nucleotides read TGTGCCAGCAGTCCTGGGAAGGAATACAATGAGCAGTTCTTC.

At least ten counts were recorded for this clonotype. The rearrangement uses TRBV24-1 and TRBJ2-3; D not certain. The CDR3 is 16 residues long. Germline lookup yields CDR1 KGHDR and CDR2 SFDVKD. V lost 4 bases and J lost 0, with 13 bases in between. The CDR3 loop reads CATSDPGPASTDTQYF. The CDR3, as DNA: TGTGCCACCAGTGACCCAGGACCCGCCAGCACAGATACGCAGTATTTT.

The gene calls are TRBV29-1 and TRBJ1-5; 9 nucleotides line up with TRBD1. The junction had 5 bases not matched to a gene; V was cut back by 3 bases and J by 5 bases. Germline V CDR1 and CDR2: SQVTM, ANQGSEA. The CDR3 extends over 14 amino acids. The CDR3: CSVEIRDRDQPQHF. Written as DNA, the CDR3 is TGCAGCGTTGAGATCCGGGACAGGGATCAGCCCCAGCATTTT. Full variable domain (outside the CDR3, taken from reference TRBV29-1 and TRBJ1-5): SAVISQKPSRDICQRGTSLTIQCQVDSQVTMMFWYRQQPGQSLTLIATANQGSEATYESGFVIDKFPISRPNLTFSTLTVSNMSPEDSSIYLCSVEIRDRDQPQHFGDGTRLSIL.

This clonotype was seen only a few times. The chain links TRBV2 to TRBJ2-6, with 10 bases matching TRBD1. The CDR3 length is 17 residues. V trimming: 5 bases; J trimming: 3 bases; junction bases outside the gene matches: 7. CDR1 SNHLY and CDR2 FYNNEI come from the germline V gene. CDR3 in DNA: TGTGCCAGCAGTCCTGGGACAGGGGCTTTTGGGGCCAACGTCCTGACTTTC. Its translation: CASSPGTGAFGANVLTF.